Listed here are 19 T cell receptor beta chains from one sample, sequenced in a study of blood T cell repertoires in COVID-19. Only in-frame clones appear in the TCRdb table, and some are missing; sequencing was by immunoSEQ multiplex PCR. The sample holds approximately 96,000 clones, roughly 90% seen once. Sample: peripheral blood. Receptor source: a human donor with COVID-19, enrolled during active disease. The donor label of this sample is uncertain.

J is TRBJ2-7 and V is TRBV25-1, with 8 nucleotides matching TRBD1. CDR3 length: 13 residues. V trimming: 6 bases; J trimming: 2 bases; junction bases outside the gene matches: 3. The germline V gene has CDR1 MGHDK and CDR2 SYGVNS. CDR3 bases: TGTGCCAGCAGCCCGGGACAGGCCTACGAGCAGTACTTC. Its protein is CASSPGQAYEQYF.

The chain has TRBV14 and TRBJ1-6; TRBD1 matches at 8 bases. With 4 bases clipped from V and 7 bases from J, the junction kept 6 bases outside the gene matches. The CDR3 consists of 15 residues. Per the germline V gene, CDR1 is SGHDN and CDR2 is FVKESK. CDR3 in DNA: TGTGCCAGCAGCCCTCAGGGGGCGCGGAATTCACCCCTCCACTTT. Encoded protein: CASSPQGARNSPLHF. The whole variable domain, remainder taken from reference TRBV14 and TRBJ1-6, is EAGVTQFPSHSVIEKGQTVTLRCDPISGHDNLYWYRRVMGKEIKFLLHFVKESKQDESGMPNNRFLAERTGGTYSTLKVQPAELEDSGVYFCASSPQGARNSPLHFGNGTRLTVT.

The chain links TRBV7-9 to TRBJ1-6, with TRBD1 as a possible D gene (5 bases). Germline CDR1 reads SEHNR; CDR2 reads FQNEAQ (reference sequence). V was pared by 3 bases and J by 13 bases, with 10 bases between. The CDR3 has 12 residues. Here the CDR3 DNA reads TGTGCCAGCAGCTTTCAGGGATGGCCCCTCCACTTT. Its translation is CASSFQGWPLHF.

This clone showed up just once. The V gene is TRBV19, the J gene TRBJ1-5; TRBD1 matches 7 bases. The CDR3 spans 15 residues. V was clipped by 8 bases and J by 7 bases; unmatched bases: 14. Germline V CDR1 and CDR2: LNHDA, SQIVND (reference sequence). CDR3 sequence: CASLDRPDWGQPQHF. CDR3 coding DNA: TGTGCCAGTTTGGACAGGCCGGATTGGGGGCAGCCCCAGCATTTT.

This clone was seen just once. V gene TRBV9 combines with J gene TRBJ1-3, with D possibly matching TRBD1 (6 bases). CDR1 and CDR2 (germline): SGDLS, YYNGEE. V shed 3 bases and J shed 0 bases, with 10 bases lying between them. This CDR3 is built from 15 residues. CDR3 loop: CASSGTGSSGNTIYF. The CDR3 DNA is TGTGCCAGCAGCGGAACAGGGTCCTCTGGAAACACCATATATTTT.

This sequence joins TRBV24-1 and TRBJ2-2; no clear D gene. V was cut by 4 bases and J by 6 bases, with 8 bases left in between. This CDR3 is built from 13 residues. Germline V gives CDR1 KGHDR, CDR2 SFDVKD. The CDR3 region is CATSDTWPGELFF. The CDR3 DNA sequence: TGTGCCACCAGTGACACATGGCCCGGGGAGCTGTTTTTT.

This chain connects TRBV19 to TRBJ1-2; D is perhaps TRBD1 (5 bases). V gave up 6 bases and J gave up 4 bases, with 15 bases separating them. CDR1 is LNHDA, CDR2 SQIVND, per germline (reference sequence). The CDR3 extends over 14 amino acids. The CDR3 here is CASRDPGGVYGYTF. CDR3 DNA: TGTGCCAGTAGAGACCCGGGGGGGGTCTATGGCTACACCTTC. The whole variable domain, filled in from reference TRBV19 and TRBJ1-2, reads DGGITQSPKYLFRKEGQNVTLSCEQNLNHDAMYWYRQDPGQGLRLIYYSQIVNDFQKGDIAEGYSVSREKKESFPLTVTSAQKNPTAFYLCASRDPGGVYGYTFGSGTRLTVV.

V gene TRBV2 combines with J gene TRBJ1-2, with 7 nucleotides matching TRBD1. Trimming took 5 bases from V and 6 from J; bases not matched to a gene: 9. This CDR3 is built from 14 residues. The germline V gene has CDR1 SNHLY and CDR2 FYNNEI. The CDR3 here is CASSLTPGTDGYTF. In DNA, the CDR3 is TGTGCCAGCAGTCTAACCCCCGGGACAGATGGCTACACCTTC.

The chain recombines TRBV6-4 with TRBJ2-1; 11 bases are shared with TRBD2. Germline values: CDR1 MRHNA, CDR2 SNTAGT. This CDR3 is built from 16 residues. V shed 0 bases and J 3 bases; nucleotides not matched to a gene: 1. Here the CDR3 DNA reads TGTGCCAGCAGTGACTCTAGCGGGGGGGACTACAATGAGCAGTTCTTC. It yields the protein CASSDSSGGDYNEQFF.

This rearrangement joins TRBV6-4 to TRBJ1-4, with D uncertain. The CDR3 spans 15 residues. Germline V gives CDR1 MRHNA, CDR2 SNTAGT. V was trimmed by 0 bases and J by 8 bases, leaving 13 bases between them. The CDR3 region has the DNA TGTGCCAGCAGTGACTCAAGCGGATCCGGGGAAAAACTGTTTTTT. Translated, it gives CASSDSSGSGEKLFF.

This clone showed up just once. V usage is TRBV10-2 and J usage is TRBJ2-7, with 10 positions matching TRBD1. Looked up from germline, CDR1 is WSHSY and CDR2 is SAAADI. The junction had 9 bases not matched to a gene; V was cut back by 7 bases and J by 0 bases. The CDR3 is 16 amino acids. The CDR3 here is CASNLAGTGVSYEQYF. The CDR3 DNA reads as TGCGCCAGCAACCTTGCCGGGACAGGGGTCTCCTACGAGCAGTACTTC.

The rearrangement links TRBV9 to TRBJ1-2, with TRBD1 as a possible D gene (5 bases). The CDR3 runs to 14 residues. Looked up from germline, CDR1 is SGDLS and CDR2 is YYNGEE. V was clipped by 3 bases and J by 3 bases, with 12 bases between them. The CDR3 bases are TGTGCCAGCAGCGGCGGGGGTGTCGACTATGGCTACACCTTC. Protein sequence: CASSGGGVDYGYTF.

The gene calls are TRBV18 and TRBJ2-3; D not certain. The CDR3 has 13 residues. The germline gives CDR1 KGHSH, CDR2 LQKENI. V gave up 2 bases and J gave up 4 bases, with 7 bases separating them. CDR3 protein: CASSPGQSDTQYF. DNA of the CDR3: TGTGCCAGCTCACCAGGCCAGTCAGATACGCAGTATTTT.

The V call is TRBV9, the J call TRBJ2-5, with 9 bases lining up with TRBD2. V shed 1 base and J 4 bases; nucleotides not matched to a gene: 5. This CDR3 has 15 residues. The germline V gene has CDR1 SGDLS and CDR2 YYNGEE. The chain's CDR3 is CASSVRLAEGETQYF. The CDR3 region has the DNA TGTGCCAGCAGCGTAAGACTAGCGGAGGGAGAGACCCAGTACTTC.

The chain has TRBV30 and TRBJ1-1; no reliable D call. Between the trimmed V and J ends, which lost 8 bases and 1 base, there was a span of 11 bases. CDR1 is GTSNPN and CDR2 is SVGIG in the germline V gene (reference sequence). The CDR3 length is 12 residues. CDR3: CAGGLRNTEAFF. CDR3 DNA sequence: TGTGCCGGAGGACTGAGGAACACTGAAGCTTTCTTT.

This chain joins TRBV29-1 and TRBJ2-7, with 8 bases that match TRBD1. This CDR3 has 12 amino acids. The V gene end was trimmed by 3 bases and the J gene end by 4 bases; junction bases not matched to a gene: 2. CDR1 and CDR2 (germline): SQVTM, ANQGSEA. CDR3 sequence reads: CSVEDRAYEQYF. Here the CDR3 DNA reads TGCAGCGTTGAGGACAGGGCTTACGAGCAGTACTTC.

This chain connects TRBV5-6 to TRBJ1-2, with TRBD1 as a possible D gene (6 bases). Germline CDR1 and CDR2: SGHDT and YYEEEE. The CDR3 totals 12 residues. Deletions cut 2 bases from V and 7 bases from J, with 9 bases between. In DNA, the CDR3 is TGTGCCAGCAGCTTACAGGGTGGTGGCTACACCTTC. It specifies CASSLQGGGYTF. Drawing the rest from reference TRBV5-6 and TRBJ1-2, the complete variable domain is DAGVTQSPTHLIKTRGQQVTLRCSPKSGHDTVSWYQQALGQGPQFIFQYYEEEERQRGNFPDRFSGHQFPNYSSELNVNALLLGDSALYLCASSLQGGGYTFGSGTRLTVV.

The chain recombines TRBV10-3 with TRBJ1-1, with 8 positions matching TRBD1. Germline values: CDR1 ENHRY, CDR2 SYGVKD. Trimming took 6 bases from V and 1 from J; bases not matched to a gene: 4. There are 14 residues in the CDR3. The chain's CDR3 is CAIRDRERNTEAFF. In nucleotides, the CDR3 is TGTGCCATCAGGGACAGGGAAAGGAACACTGAAGCTTTCTTT.

The chain couples TRBV19 to TRBJ1-4, with a tentative D call TRBD1 (5 bases). This CDR3 has 17 amino acids. The V and J ends lost 5 bases and 2 bases respectively, with 18 bases between them. In germline, CDR1 is LNHDA, CDR2 SQIVND (reference sequence). This CDR3 reads CASSPLLARGTNEKLFF. CDR3 coding DNA: TGTGCCAGTAGTCCCCTGTTGGCGCGGGGCACTAATGAAAAACTGTTTTTT.